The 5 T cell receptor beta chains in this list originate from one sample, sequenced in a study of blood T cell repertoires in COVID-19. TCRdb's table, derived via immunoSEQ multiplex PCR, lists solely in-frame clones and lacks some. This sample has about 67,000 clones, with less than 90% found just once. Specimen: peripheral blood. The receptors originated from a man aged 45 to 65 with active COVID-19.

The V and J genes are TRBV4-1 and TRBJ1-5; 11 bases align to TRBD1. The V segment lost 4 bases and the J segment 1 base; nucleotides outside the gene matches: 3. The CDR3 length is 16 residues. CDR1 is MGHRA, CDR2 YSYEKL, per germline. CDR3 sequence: CASSPGQGASNQPQHF. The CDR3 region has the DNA TGCGCCAGCAGCCCTGGACAGGGGGCGAGCAATCAGCCCCAGCATTTT.

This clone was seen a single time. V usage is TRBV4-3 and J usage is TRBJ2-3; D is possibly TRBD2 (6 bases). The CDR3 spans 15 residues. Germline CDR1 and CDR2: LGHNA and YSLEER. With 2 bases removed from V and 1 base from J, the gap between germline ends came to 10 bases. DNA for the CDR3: TGCGCCAGCAGCCAAAGCGGCGGGGGCACAGATACGCAGTATTTT. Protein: CASSQSGGGTDTQYF.

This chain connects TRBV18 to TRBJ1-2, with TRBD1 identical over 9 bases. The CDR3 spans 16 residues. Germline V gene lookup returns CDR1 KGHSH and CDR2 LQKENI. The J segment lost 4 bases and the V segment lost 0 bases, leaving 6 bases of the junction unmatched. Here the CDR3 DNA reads TGTGCCAGCTCACCACCGGCGGCGGGACAGGGCTATGGCTACACCTTC. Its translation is CASSPPAAGQGYGYTF.

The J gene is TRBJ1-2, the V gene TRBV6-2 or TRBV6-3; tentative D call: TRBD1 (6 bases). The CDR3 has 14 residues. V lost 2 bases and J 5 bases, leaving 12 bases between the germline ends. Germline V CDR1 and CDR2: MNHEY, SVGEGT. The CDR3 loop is CASSYPNRVYGYTF. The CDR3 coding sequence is TGTGCCAGCAGTTACCCAAACAGGGTATATGGCTACACCTTC.

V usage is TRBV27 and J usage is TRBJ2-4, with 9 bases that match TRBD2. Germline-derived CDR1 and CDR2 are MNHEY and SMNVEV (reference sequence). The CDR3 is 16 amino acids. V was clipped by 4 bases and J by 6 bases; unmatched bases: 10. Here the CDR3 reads CASSSISGGPGNIQYF. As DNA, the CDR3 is TGTGCCAGCAGTTCGATCAGCGGGGGGCCGGGAAACATTCAGTACTTC.